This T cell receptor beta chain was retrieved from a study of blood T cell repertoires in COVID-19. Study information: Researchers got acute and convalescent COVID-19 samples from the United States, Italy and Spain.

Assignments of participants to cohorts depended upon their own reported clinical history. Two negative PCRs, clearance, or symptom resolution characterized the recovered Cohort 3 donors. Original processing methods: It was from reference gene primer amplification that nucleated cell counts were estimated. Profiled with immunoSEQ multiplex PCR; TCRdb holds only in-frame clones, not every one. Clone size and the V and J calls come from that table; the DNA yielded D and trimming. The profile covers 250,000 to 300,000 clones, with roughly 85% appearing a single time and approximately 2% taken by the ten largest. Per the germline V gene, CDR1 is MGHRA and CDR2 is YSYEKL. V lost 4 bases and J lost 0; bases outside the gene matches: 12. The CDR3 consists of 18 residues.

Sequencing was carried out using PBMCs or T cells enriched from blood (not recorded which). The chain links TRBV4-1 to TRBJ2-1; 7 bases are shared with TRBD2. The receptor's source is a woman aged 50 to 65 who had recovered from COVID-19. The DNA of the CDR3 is TGCGCCAGCAGCCCGTGGGGGGGACCCTTAAGCTCCTACAATGAGCAGTTCTTC. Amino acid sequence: CASSPWGGPLSSYNEQFF.